The next 9 T cell receptor beta chains were all read from a single sample in a study of T cell clonality in common variable immunodeficiency. Clones were read by immunoSEQ multiplex PCR, and TCRdb kept only the in-frame ones, dropping some. The sample yields about 64,000 clones, without any singletons. Input material: peripheral blood mononuclear cells. These receptors all come from a person aged 18 to 75 in good health.

The table lists this clone with many counts. The CDR3 extends 3 residues past the end of the read, so its final part is completed from the germline J gene. The gene calls are TRBV7-9 and TRBJ2-5; D is unresolved. The germline CDR1 and CDR2 sequences are SEHNR and FQNEAQ (reference sequence). Trimming removed 5 bases from V and 3 bases from J, with 4 bases in between. This CDR3 region has 11 residues. CDR3: CASSPKETQYF. The part of the CDR3 DNA that was read is TGTGCCAGCAGCCCTAAAGAGACC.

There are many counts of this clone. The read is 3 residues too short to cover the CDR3 end, so that end is filled in from the germline J gene. The chain links TRBV2 to TRBJ2-3, with 8 bases matching TRBD1. J lost 6 bases, V lost 4 bases, and 9 bases had no gene match. This CDR3 is built from 15 residues. Germline V gene data show CDR1 as SNHLY and CDR2 as FYNNEI. This CDR3 is CASSALSQGADTQYF. Incomplete CDR3 DNA: TGTGCCAGCAGTGCCCTTTCTCAGGGGGCTGATACG.

Ten or more counts support this clone. The read terminates 3 residues ahead of where the CDR3 ends, so the germline J gene completes it. The chain links TRBV7-6 to TRBJ2-1; 8 nucleotides align to TRBD2. The CDR3 totals 15 residues. The J segment lost 2 bases and the V segment lost 4 bases, leaving 4 bases of the junction unmatched. The V gene's germline CDR1 is SGHVS and CDR2 FNYEAQ. The CDR3 bases that were read are TGTGCCAGCAGCTACAGCGGGGGAACCTACAATGAG. It translates to CASSYSGGTYNE. The complete CDR3 sequence is CASSYSGGTYNEQFF.

The table lists this clone with many counts. The CDR3 end falls 3 residues outside the read, so it is completed with the germline J gene. The chain carries TRBV7-6 and TRBJ2-2, with D possibly being TRBD1 (6 bases). The CDR3 consists of 14 residues. Trimming took 1 base from V and 3 from J, leaving 6 bases between them. CDR1 and CDR2 from the germline V gene are SGHVS and FNYEAQ. CDR3 amino acids: CASSLDRDTGELFF. The CDR3 bases that were read are TGTGCCAGCAGCTTAGACAGGGACACCGGGGAG.

In this sample, this clone turned up many times. The CDR3 DNA, read in part, is TGCGCCAGCAGCTCCCGGGACATCTCCTACGAG. Translating it yields CASSSRDISYE. The entire CDR3 sequence reads CASSSRDISYEQYF. The chain is built from TRBV4-1 and TRBJ2-7, with D possibly being TRBD1 (6 bases). Coverage ceases 3 residues before the CDR3 finishes, and the germline J gene fills in the end. V was shortened by 5 bases and J by 0 bases, with 11 bases between the two germline ends. This CDR3 is built from 14 residues. CDR1 and CDR2 from the germline V gene are MGHRA and YSYEKL.

This clone was seen ten or more times. Read data end 3 residues before the CDR3 end; the end is taken from the germline J gene. The chain recombines TRBV7-3 with TRBJ2-7, with 10 bases lining up with TRBD1. Germline V gene sequence: CDR1 SGHTA, CDR2 FQGTGA. V was pared by 4 bases and J by 6 bases, with 6 bases of the junction left unmatched. The CDR3 totals 14 residues. The CDR3 here is CASSSGTGEAEQYF. Partial CDR3 DNA: TGTGCCAGCAGCTCCGGGACAGGGGAAGCCGAG.

This clone was detected ten times or more. The read ends 3 residues early relative to the CDR3; the germline J gene fills the gap. The chain joins TRBV29-1 to TRBJ2-5, with D perhaps TRBD1 (6 bases). Germline-derived CDR1 and CDR2 are SQVTM and ANQGSEA. With 4 bases removed from V and 5 bases from J, the gap between germline ends came to 11 bases. The CDR3 totals 12 residues. The CDR3: CSVATGSETQYF. The DNA read from the CDR3 is TGCAGCGTTGCTACAGGGAGTGAGACC. Filled out from reference TRBV29-1 and TRBJ2-5, the complete variable domain reads SAVISQKPSRDICQRGTSLTIQCQVDSQVTMMFWYRQQPGQSLTLIATANQGSEATYESGFVIDKFPISRPNLTFSTLTVSNMSPEDSSIYLCSVATGSETQYFGPGTRLLVL.

Ten or more counts support this clone. The DNA ends 3 residues before the CDR3 does, and the rest of the CDR3 is filled in from the germline J gene. The genes are TRBV5-1 and TRBJ2-3; 7 bases line up with TRBD1. Germline V gene data show CDR1 as SGHRS and CDR2 as YFSETQ. The CDR3 is made up of 13 amino acids. Trimming took 3 bases from V and 6 from J; bases not matched to a gene: 4. Incomplete CDR3 DNA: TGCGCCAGCAGCTACGGACAGGAGGATACG. The encoded protein is CASSYGQEDT. In full, the CDR3 is CASSYGQEDTQYF.

The table lists this clone with many counts. The CDR3 goes on 3 residues after the read ends, and that part is filled in from the germline J gene. The chain recombines TRBV19 with TRBJ2-7, with 9 nucleotides matching TRBD1. The CDR3 runs to 15 residues. The junction had 4 bases not matched to a gene; V was cut back by 3 bases and J by 1 base. In germline, CDR1 is LNHDA, CDR2 SQIVND (reference sequence). The CDR3 DNA, read in part, is TGTGCCAGTAGTATCGGGACAGGGCTATCCTACGAG. As protein: CASSIGTGLSYE. The whole CDR3 region reads CASSIGTGLSYEQYF.